This T cell receptor (beta chain) originates from a study of T-cell reconstitution after alpha-beta-depleted transplantation in children. This clonotype has at least ten counts. Germline CDR1 and CDR2: SGDLS and YYNGEE. The ends were cut back, 1 base at V and 2 bases at J, with 10 bases in the middle. The CDR3 loop spans 14 amino acids. Unique molecular identifiers were built into the TCRbeta library. TCRdb reanalysed the PCR reads using MiXCR and keeps one entry per CDR3 protein. Found here are roughly 400,000 distinct CDR3 sequences, 20% of them singletons; the top ten hold less than 4.5%. This chain uses TRBV9 with TRBJ2-7; D possibly corresponds to TRBD1 (6 bases). The receptor comes from a human donor who donated a stem cell graft to a child with acute myeloid leukemia. The sample here was PBMCs from the stem cell graft donor, taken from the stem cell graft. CDR3 sequence reads: CASSVLDRAYEQYF. The DNA of the CDR3 is TGTGCCAGCAGCGTACTGGACAGAGCCTACGAGCAGTACTTC.